This T cell receptor beta chain was observed in a study of T-cell reconstitution after alpha-beta-depleted transplantation in children. Study-wide findings and caveats: T-cell counts and diversity at one year post-transplant came mainly from newly produced T cells. Alpha-beta T cells about two months after transplant reportedly derived from several hundred expanded graft clones. Elevated TCRbeta diversity at day 60 was traced, in some patients, to surviving recipient T cells and thymic progenitors.

The CDR3 loop spans 15 amino acids. After removal of 6 bases from V and 7 bases from J, the junction contained 8 bases not matched to a gene. Remarks on this clonotype: Its target is unknown.

Preparation of the TCRbeta library was carried out with unique molecular identifiers. TCRdb used MiXCR to reprocess the PCR reads, holding one entry per CDR3 protein. The sample has hundreds of thousands of distinct CDR3 sequences; 15% to 20% are singletons. The TCR was taken from a male patient under 18 who had a stem cell transplant for acute lymphoblastic leukemia, so the T cells may come from the graft donor. The chain links TRBV12-3 or TRBV12-4 to TRBJ2-2, with 10 positions matching TRBD1. The material sequenced was PBMCs, mostly from graft donor cells, taken 360 days after TCRalphabeta/CD19-depleted stem cell transplant. The CDR3 is CASSATGGGGGELFF. The CDR3 bases are TGTGCCAGCAGCGCGACAGGGGGCGGGGGCGGGGAGCTGTTTTTT.